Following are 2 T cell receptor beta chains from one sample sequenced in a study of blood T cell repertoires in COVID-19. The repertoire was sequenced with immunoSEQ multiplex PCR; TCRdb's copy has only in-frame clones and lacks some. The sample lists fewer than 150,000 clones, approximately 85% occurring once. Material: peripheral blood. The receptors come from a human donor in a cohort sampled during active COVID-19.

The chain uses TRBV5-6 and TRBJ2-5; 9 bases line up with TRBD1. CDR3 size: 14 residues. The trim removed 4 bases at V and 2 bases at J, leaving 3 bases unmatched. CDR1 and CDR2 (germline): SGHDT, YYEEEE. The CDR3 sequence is CASSVTGGQETQYF. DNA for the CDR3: TGTGCCAGCAGCGTGACAGGGGGGCAAGAGACCCAGTACTTC. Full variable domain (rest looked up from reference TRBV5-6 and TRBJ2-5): DAGVTQSPTHLIKTRGQQVTLRCSPKSGHDTVSWYQQALGQGPQFIFQYYEEEERQRGNFPDRFSGHQFPNYSSELNVNALLLGDSALYLCASSVTGGQETQYFGPGTRLLVL.

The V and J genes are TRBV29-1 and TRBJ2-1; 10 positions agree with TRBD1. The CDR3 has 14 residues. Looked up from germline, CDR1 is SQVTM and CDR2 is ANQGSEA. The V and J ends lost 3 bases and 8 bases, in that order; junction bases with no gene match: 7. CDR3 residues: CSVDGDRGGDEQFF. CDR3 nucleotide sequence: TGCAGCGTTGACGGGGACAGGGGTGGAGATGAGCAGTTCTTC.